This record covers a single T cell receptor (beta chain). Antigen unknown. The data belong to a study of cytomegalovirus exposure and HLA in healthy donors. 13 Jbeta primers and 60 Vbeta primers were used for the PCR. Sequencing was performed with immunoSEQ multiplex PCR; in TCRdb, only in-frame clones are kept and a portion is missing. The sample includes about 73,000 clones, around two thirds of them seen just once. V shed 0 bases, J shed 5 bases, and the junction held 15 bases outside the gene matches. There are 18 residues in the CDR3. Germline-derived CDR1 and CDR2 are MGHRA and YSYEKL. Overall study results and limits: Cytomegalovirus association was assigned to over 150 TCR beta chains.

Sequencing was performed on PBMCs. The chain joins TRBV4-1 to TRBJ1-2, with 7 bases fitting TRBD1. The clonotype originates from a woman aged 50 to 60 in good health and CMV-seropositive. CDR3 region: CASSQEWAPRGNGYGYTF. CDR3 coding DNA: TGCGCCAGCAGCCAAGAATGGGCCCCCAGGGGGAATGGATATGGCTACACCTTC.